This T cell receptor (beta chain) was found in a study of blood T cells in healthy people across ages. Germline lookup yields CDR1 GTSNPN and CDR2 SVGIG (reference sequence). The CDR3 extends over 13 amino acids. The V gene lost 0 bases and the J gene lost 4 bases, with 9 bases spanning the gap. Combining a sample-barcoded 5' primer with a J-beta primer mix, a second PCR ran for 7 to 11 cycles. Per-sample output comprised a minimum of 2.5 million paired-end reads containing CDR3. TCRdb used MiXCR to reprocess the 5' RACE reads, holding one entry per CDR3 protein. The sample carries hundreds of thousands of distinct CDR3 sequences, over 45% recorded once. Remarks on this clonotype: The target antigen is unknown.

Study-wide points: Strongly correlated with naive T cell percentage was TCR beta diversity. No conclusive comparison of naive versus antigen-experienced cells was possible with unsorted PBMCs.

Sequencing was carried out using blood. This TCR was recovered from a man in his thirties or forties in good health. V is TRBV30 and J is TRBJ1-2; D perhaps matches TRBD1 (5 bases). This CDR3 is CAWSVGVPYGYTF. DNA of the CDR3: TGTGCCTGGAGTGTGGGGGTTCCCTATGGCTACACCTTC. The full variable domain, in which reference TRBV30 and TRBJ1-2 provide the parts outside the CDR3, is SQTIHQWPATLVQPVGSPLSLECTVEGTSNPNLYWYRQAAGRGLQLLFYSVGIGQISSEVPQNLSASRPQDRQFILSSKKLLLSDSGFYLCAWSVGVPYGYTFGSGTRLTVV.